This T cell receptor beta chain was sequenced in a study of T cell repertoires in cytomegalovirus infection. The CDR3 has 16 residues. V dropped 3 bases and J dropped 6; count of bases not matched to a gene: 7. Germline CDR1 is MGHRA and CDR2 is YSYEKL. TCRdb ran MiXCR on the reads and lists one entry per CDR3 protein. The sample lists 95,000 to 150,000 distinct CDR3 sequences, over 30% occurring once. As regards this clonotype: The antigen is undetermined.

This receptor was obtained from a human donor in good health (CMV status not recorded). Some clones in this sample may be carry-over from other donors' samples. The sequencing used CD8+ T cells from cultured PBMCs, collected from culture after CMV antigen stimulation. The chain employs TRBV4-1 and TRBJ1-5, with 11 nucleotides matching TRBD1. The CDR3 reads CASSQGQGDVSQPQHF. The CDR3 coding sequence is TGCGCCAGCAGCCAGGGACAGGGGGACGTAAGTCAGCCCCAGCATTTT.